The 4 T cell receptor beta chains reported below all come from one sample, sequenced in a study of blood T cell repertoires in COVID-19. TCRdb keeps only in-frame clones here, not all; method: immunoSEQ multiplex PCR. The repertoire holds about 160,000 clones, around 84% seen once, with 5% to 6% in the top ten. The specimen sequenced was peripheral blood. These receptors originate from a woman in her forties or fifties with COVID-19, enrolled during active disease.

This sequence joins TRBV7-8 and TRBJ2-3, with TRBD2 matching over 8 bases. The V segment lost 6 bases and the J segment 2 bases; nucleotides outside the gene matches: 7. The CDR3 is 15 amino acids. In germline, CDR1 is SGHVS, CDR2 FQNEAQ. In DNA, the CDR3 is TGTGCCAGCAGACCCGGGGGGGGGAACACAGATACGCAGTATTTT. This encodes CASRPGGGNTDTQYF.

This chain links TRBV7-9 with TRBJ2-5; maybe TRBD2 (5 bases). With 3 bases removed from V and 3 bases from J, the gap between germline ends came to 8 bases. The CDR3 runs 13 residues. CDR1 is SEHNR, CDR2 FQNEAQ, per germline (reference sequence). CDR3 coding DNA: TGTGCCAGCAGCTTCTGGGGAGAAGAGACCCAGTACTTC. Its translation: CASSFWGEETQYF.

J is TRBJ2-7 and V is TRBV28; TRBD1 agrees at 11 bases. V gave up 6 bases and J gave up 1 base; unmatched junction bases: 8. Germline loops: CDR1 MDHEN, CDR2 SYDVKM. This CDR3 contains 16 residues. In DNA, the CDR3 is TGTGCCAGCAGCCGACTCGGACAGGGGGCATCCTACGAGCAGTACTTC. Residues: CASSRLGQGASYEQYF.

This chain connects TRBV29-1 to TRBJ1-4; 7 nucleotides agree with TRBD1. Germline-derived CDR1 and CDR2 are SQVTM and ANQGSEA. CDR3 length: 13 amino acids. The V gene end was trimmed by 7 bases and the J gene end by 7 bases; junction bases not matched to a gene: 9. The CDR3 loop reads CSGEDRVGEKLFF. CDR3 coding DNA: TGCAGCGGGGAAGACAGGGTGGGTGAAAAACTGTTTTTT.